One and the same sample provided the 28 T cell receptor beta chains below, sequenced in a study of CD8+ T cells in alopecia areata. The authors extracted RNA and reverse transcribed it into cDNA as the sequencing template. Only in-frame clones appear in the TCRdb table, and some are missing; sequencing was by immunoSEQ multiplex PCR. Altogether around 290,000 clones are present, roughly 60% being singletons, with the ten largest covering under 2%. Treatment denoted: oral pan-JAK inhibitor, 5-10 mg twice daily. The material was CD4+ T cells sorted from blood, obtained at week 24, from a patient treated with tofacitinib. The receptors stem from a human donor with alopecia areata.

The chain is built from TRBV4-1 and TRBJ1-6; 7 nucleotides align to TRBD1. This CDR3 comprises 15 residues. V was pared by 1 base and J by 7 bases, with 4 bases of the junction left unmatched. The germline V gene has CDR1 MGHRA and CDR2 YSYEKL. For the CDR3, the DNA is TGCGCCAGCAGCCAAGTGACAGGGACAAATTCACCCCTCCACTTT. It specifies CASSQVTGTNSPLHF.

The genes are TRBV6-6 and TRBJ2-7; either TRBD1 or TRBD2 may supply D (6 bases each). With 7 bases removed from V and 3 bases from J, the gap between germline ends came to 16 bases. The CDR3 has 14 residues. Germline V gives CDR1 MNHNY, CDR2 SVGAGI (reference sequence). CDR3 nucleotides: TGTGCCAGCACTACCGACAGGAGGGGCTACGAGCAGTACTTC. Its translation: CASTTDRRGYEQYF.

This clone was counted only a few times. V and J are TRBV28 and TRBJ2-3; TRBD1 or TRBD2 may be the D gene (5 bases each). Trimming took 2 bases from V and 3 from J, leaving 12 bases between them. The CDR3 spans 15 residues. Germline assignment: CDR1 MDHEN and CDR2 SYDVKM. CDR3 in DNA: TGTGCCAGCAGTTTAATGGGGGTGTATACAGATACGCAGTATTTT. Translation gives CASSLMGVYTDTQYF.

CDR3 in amino acids: CAGMGAARGYTF. In DNA form, the CDR3 reads TGTGCCGGGATGGGGGCCGCGAGGGGCTACACCTTC. V and J are TRBV2 and TRBJ1-2, with D maybe TRBD1 (6 bases). The germline V and J ends were trimmed by 11 bases and 8 bases, with 18 bases remaining between them. The CDR3 has 12 residues. In germline, CDR1 is SNHLY, CDR2 FYNNEI.

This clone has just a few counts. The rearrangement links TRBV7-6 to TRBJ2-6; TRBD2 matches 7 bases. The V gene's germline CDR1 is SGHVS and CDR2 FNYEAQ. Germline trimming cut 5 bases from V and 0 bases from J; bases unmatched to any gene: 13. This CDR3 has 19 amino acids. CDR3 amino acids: CASSGRVANSLSGANVLTF. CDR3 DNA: TGTGCCAGCAGCGGGAGGGTAGCAAATTCCCTCTCTGGGGCCAACGTCCTGACTTTC.

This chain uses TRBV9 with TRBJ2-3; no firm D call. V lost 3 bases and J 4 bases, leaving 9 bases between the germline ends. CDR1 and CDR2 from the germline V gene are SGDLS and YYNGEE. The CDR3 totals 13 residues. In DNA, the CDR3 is TGTGCCAGCAGCGCATTAGTTGCAGATACGCAGTATTTT. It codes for CASSALVADTQYF.

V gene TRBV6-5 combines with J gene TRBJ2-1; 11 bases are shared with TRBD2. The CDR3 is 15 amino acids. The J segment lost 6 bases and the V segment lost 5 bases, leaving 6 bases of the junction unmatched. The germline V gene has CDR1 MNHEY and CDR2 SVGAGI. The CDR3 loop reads CASSGTSGGLNEQFF. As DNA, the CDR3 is TGTGCCAGCAGTGGAACTAGCGGGGGACTCAATGAGCAGTTCTTC.

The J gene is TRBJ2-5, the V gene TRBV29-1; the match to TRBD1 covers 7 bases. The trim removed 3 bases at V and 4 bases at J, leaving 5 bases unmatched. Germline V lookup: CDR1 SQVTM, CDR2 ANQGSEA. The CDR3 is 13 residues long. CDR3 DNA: TGCAGCGTTGATACAGGGGTGGGAGAGACCCAGTACTTC. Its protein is CSVDTGVGETQYF.

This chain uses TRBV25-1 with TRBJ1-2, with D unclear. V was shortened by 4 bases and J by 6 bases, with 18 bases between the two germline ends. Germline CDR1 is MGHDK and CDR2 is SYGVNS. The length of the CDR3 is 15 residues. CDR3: CASSVPGPGYNGYTF. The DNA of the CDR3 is TGTGCCAGCAGTGTACCGGGTCCCGGCTACAATGGCTACACCTTC.

This CDR3 reads CAWSAGWVEKLFF. The CDR3 DNA follows: TGTGCCTGGAGTGCAGGATGGGTCGAAAAACTGTTTTTT. The rearrangement links TRBV30 to TRBJ1-4, with no clear D. The V gene lost 1 base and the J gene lost 8 bases, with 11 bases spanning the gap. The CDR3 has 13 residues. Germline CDR1 is GTSNPN and CDR2 is SVGIG (reference sequence). The whole variable domain, remainder taken from reference TRBV30 and TRBJ1-4, is SQTIHQWPATLVQPVGSPLSLECTVEGTSNPNLYWYRQAAGRGLQLLFYSVGIGQISSEVPQNLSASRPQDRQFILSSKKLLLSDSGFYLCAWSAGWVEKLFFGSGTQLSVL.

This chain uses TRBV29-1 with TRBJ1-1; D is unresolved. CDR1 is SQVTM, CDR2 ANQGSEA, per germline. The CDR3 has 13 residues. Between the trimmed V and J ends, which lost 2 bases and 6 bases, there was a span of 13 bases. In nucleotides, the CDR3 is TGCAGCGTTGAAAGTCGGTGGGGATCTGAAGCTTTCTTT. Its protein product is CSVESRWGSEAFF.

CDR3 in DNA: TGCGCCAGCAGCATACGATGGACAGGGCAAGAGACCCAGTACTTC. Residues: CASSIRWTGQETQYF. The rearrangement uses TRBV5-1 and TRBJ2-5; 8 nucleotides match TRBD1. CDR1 is SGHRS, CDR2 YFSETQ, per germline. CDR3 length equals 15 residues. The V gene end was trimmed by 4 bases and the J gene end by 2 bases; junction bases not matched to a gene: 7.

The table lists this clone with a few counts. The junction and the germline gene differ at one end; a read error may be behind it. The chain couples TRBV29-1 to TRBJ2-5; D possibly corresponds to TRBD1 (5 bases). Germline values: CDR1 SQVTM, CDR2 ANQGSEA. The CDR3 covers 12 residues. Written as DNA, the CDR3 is TGCAGCGTGGAAGACAGTATGGAGACCCAGTACTTC. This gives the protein CSVEDSMETQYF.

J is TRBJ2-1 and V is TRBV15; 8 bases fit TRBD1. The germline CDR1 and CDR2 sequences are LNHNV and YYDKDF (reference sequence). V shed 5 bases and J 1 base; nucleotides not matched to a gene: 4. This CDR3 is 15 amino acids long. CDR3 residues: CATSSRTGSYNEQFF. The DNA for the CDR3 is TGTGCCACCAGCTCCCGGACAGGGTCCTACAATGAGCAGTTCTTC.

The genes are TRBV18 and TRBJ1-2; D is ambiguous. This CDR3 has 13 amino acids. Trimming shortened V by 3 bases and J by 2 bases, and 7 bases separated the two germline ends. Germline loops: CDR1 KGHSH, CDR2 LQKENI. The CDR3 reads CASSPSENYGYTF. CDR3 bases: TGTGCCAGCTCACCCTCCGAAAACTATGGCTACACCTTC.

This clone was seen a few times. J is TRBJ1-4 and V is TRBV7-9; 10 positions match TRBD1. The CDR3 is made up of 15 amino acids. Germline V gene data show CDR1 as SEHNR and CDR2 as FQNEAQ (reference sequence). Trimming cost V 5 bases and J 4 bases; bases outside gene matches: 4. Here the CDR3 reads CASSNDRGLNEKLFF. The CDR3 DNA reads TGTGCCAGCAGCAACGACAGGGGGCTTAATGAAAAACTGTTTTTT. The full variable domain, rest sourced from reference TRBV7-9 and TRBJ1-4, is DTGVSQNPRHKITKRGQNVTFRCDPISEHNRLYWYRQTLGQGPEFLTYFQNEAQLEKSRLLSDRFSAERPKGSFSTLEIQRTEQGDSAMYLCASSNDRGLNEKLFFGSGTQLSVL.

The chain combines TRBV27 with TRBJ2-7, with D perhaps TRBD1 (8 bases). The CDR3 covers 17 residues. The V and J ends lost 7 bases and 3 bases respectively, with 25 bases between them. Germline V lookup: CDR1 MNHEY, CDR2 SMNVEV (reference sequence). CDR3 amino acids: CASTFSGARTGRYEQYF. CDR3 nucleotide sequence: TGTGCCAGCACCTTCAGCGGGGCAAGGACAGGGCGCTACGAGCAGTACTTC.

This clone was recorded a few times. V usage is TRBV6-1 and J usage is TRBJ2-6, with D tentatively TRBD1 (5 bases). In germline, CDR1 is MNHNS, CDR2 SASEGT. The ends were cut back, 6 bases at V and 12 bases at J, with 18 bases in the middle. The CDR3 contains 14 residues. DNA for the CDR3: TGTGCCAGCAGGGCCCCTTCAGGGCGTCCCGTCCTGACTTTC. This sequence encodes CASRAPSGRPVLTF.

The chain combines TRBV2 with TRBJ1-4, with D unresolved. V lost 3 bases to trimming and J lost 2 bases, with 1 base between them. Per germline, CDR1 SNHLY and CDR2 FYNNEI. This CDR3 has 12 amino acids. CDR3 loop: CASSDTNEKLFF. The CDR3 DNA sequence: TGTGCCAGCAGTGATACTAATGAAAAACTGTTTTTT. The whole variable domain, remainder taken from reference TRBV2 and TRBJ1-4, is EPEVTQTPSHQVTQMGQEVILRCVPISNHLYFYWYRQILGQKVEFLVSFYNNEISEKSEIFDDQFSVERPDGSNFTLKIRSTKLEDSAMYFCASSDTNEKLFFGSGTQLSVL.

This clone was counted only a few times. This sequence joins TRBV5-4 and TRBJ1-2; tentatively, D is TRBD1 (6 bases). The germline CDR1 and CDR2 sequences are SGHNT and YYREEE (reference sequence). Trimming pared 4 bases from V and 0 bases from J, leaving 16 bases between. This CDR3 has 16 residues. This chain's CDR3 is CASSGKPGQANYGYTF. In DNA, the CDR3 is TGTGCCAGCAGCGGGAAACCGGGACAAGCTAACTATGGCTACACCTTC.

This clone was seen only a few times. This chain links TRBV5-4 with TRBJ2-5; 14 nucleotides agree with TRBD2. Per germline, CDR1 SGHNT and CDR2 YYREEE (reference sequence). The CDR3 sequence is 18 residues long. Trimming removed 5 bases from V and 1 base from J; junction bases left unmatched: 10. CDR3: CASRGTSGGPNPQETQYF. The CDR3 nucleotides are TGTGCCAGCAGGGGGACTAGCGGGGGACCAAACCCCCAAGAGACCCAGTACTTC.

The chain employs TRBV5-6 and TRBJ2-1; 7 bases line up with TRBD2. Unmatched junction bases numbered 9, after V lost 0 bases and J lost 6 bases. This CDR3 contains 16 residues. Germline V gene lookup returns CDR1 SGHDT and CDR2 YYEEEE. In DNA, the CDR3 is TGTGCCAGCAGCTTGGAACGACTAGCCGGGTTCAATGAGCAGTTCTTC. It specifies CASSLERLAGFNEQFF.

The CDR3 loop reads CASSLGLSSGANVLTF. DNA for the CDR3: TGCGCCAGCAGCTTGGGTCTAAGCTCTGGGGCCAACGTCCTGACTTTC. The chain is built from TRBV5-1 and TRBJ2-6; D not certain. The CDR3 has 16 amino acids. Trimming stripped 0 bases from V and 0 bases from J, with 7 bases between. CDR1 and CDR2 from the germline V gene are SGHRS and YFSETQ.

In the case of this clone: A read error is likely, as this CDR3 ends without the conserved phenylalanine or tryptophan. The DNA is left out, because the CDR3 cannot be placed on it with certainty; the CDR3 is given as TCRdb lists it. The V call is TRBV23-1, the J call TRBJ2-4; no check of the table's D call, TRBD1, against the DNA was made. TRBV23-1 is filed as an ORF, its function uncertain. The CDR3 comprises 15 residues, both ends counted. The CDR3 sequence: CASSQWKSPRTGRVY.

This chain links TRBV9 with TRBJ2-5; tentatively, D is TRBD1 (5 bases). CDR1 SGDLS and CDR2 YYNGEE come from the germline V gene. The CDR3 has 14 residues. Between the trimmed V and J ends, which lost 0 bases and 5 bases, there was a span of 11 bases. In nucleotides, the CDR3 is TGTGCCAGCAGCGTAGGCACAGGTTGGGAGACCCAGTACTTC. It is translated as CASSVGTGWETQYF.

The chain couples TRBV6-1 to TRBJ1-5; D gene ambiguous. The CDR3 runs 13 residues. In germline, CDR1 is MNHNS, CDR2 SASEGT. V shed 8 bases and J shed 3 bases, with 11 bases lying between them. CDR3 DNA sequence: TGTGCCAGCTGCCGGGCCTACAATCAGCCCCAGCATTTT. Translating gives CASCRAYNQPQHF.

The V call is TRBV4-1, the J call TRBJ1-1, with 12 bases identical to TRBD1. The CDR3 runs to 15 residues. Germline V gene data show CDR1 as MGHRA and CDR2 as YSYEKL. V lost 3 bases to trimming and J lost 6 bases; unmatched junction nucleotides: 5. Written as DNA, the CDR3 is TGCGCCAGCAGCCAGGGACAGGGGGCGTTCGCTGAAGCTTTCTTT. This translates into CASSQGQGAFAEAFF.

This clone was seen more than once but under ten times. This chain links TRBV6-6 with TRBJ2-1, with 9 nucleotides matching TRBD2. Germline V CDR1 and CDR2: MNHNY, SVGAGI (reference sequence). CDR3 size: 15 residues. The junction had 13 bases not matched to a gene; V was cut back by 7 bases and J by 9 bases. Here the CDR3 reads CASTQRRGGHGEQFF. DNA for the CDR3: TGTGCCAGCACCCAAAGGCGGGGGGGCCACGGTGAGCAGTTCTTC.